Presented here are 31 T cell receptor beta chains from one specimen sequenced in a study of blood T cell repertoires in COVID-19. Clones were read by immunoSEQ multiplex PCR, and TCRdb kept only the in-frame ones, dropping some. The repertoire consists of 150,000 to 190,000 clones, with about 86% occurring once and the leading ten covering more than 5.5%. Sequencing input: PBMCs or T cells enriched from blood (not recorded which). The receptors derive from a man aged 50 to 59 who had recovered from COVID-19.

The chain carries TRBV14 and TRBJ2-3; D perhaps matches TRBD2 (5 bases). Trimming pared 1 base from V and 0 bases from J, leaving 8 bases between. Germline CDR1 is SGHDN and CDR2 is FVKESK. CDR3 length equals 15 residues. The DNA of the CDR3 is TGTGCCAGCAGCCAAGTTGGACTTAGCACAGATACGCAGTATTTT. Translation: CASSQVGLSTDTQYF.

This chain joins TRBV2 and TRBJ1-5; TRBD1 matches at 8 bases. The CDR3 runs to 13 residues. The V segment lost 10 bases and the J segment 2 bases; nucleotides outside the gene matches: 4. Germline CDR1 is SNHLY and CDR2 is FYNNEI. The CDR3 DNA reads TGTGCCACTACGGACAGGGGCAATCAGCCCCAGCATTTT. Its protein product is CATTDRGNQPQHF. Supplemented by reference TRBV2 and TRBJ1-5, the full variable domain reads EPEVTQTPSHQVTQMGQEVILRCVPISNHLYFYWYRQILGQKVEFLVSFYNNEISEKSEIFDDQFSVERPDGSNFTLKIRSTKLEDSAMYFCATTDRGNQPQHFGDGTRLSIL.

J is TRBJ2-7 and V is TRBV12-3 or TRBV12-4; no definite D call. V gave up 3 bases and J gave up 3 bases, with 6 bases separating them. This CDR3 has 12 residues. CDR3 residues: CASSFTDYEQYF. The CDR3 nucleotides are TGTGCCAGCAGTTTCACAGACTACGAGCAGTACTTC.

The chain combines TRBV5-6 with TRBJ1-1, with D possibly matching TRBD1 (5 bases). Trimming removed 1 base at V and 0 bases at J, with 7 bases between. CDR1 is SGHDT and CDR2 is YYEEEE in the germline V gene. This CDR3 region has 14 residues. CDR3 in DNA: TGTGCCAGCAGCTTGAGGGGAATGAACACTGAAGCTTTCTTT. This codes for CASSLRGMNTEAFF. Variable domain in full (rest from reference TRBV5-6 and TRBJ1-1): DAGVTQSPTHLIKTRGQQVTLRCSPKSGHDTVSWYQQALGQGPQFIFQYYEEEERQRGNFPDRFSGHQFPNYSSELNVNALLLGDSALYLCASSLRGMNTEAFFGQGTRLTVV.

The chain has TRBV30 and TRBJ1-6, with TRBD1 identical over 7 bases. The trim removed 7 bases at V and 4 bases at J, leaving 4 bases unmatched. The length of the CDR3 is 13 residues. CDR1 and CDR2 from the germline V gene are GTSNPN and SVGIG (reference sequence). CDR3 sequence: CAYSGGYNSPLHF. CDR3 bases: TGTGCCTACTCAGGGGGATATAATTCACCCCTCCACTTT.

The chain carries TRBV15 and TRBJ2-1; TRBD2 matches at 7 bases. This CDR3 has 16 residues. Germline lookup yields CDR1 LNHNV and CDR2 YYDKDF (reference sequence). V lost 1 base and J lost 2; bases outside the gene matches: 5. The CDR3 reads CATSRVRLAAYNEQFF. The DNA of the CDR3 is TGTGCCACCAGCAGAGTCAGACTAGCCGCCTACAATGAGCAGTTCTTC.

The genes are TRBV18 and TRBJ1-4; TRBD1 matches 10 bases. CDR3 length: 14 residues. Germline V gives CDR1 KGHSH, CDR2 LQKENI. The V gene end was trimmed by 5 bases and the J gene end by 8 bases; junction bases not matched to a gene: 5. The CDR3 DNA is TGTGCCAGCTCAACGGGGACAGGGGTCGAAAAACTGTTTTTT. Encoded protein: CASSTGTGVEKLFF.

The V and J genes are TRBV19 and TRBJ1-5, with D perhaps matching TRBD1 (5 bases). The length of the CDR3 is 16 residues. Germline CDR1 LNHDA, CDR2 SQIVND (reference sequence). V lost 8 bases and J 5 bases, leaving 22 bases between the germline ends. The CDR3 spells CASRRGGSQDYQPQHF. The CDR3 nucleotides are TGTGCCAGTCGCCGGGGGGGGTCCCAAGACTATCAGCCCCAGCATTTT.

The chain carries TRBV6-6 and TRBJ2-7, with TRBD2 matching over 14 bases. With V trimmed by 5 bases and J by 0 bases, 15 bases remained unmatched. The CDR3 is made up of 20 amino acids. Germline V gives CDR1 MNHNY, CDR2 SVGAGI (reference sequence). As DNA, the CDR3 is TGTGCCAGCAGTCACCGCCGCGGGACTAGCGGGGGAGGTATCTCCTACGAGCAGTACTTC. It encodes CASSHRRGTSGGGISYEQYF.

J is TRBJ1-4 and V is TRBV29-1, with 11 positions matching TRBD1. The V gene end was trimmed by 6 bases and the J gene end by 10 bases; junction bases not matched to a gene: 4. The CDR3 loop spans 12 amino acids. CDR1 is SQVTM and CDR2 is ANQGSEA in the germline V gene. Here the CDR3 DNA reads TGCAGCGTGGGCGGACAGGGGGCAAAACTGTTTTTT. This translates into CSVGGQGAKLFF.

The V and J genes are TRBV30 and TRBJ2-7; 12 positions match TRBD1. The length of the CDR3 is 19 residues. J gave up 3 bases and V 1 base, and 16 bases lay outside the gene matches. Germline loops: CDR1 GTSNPN, CDR2 SVGIG (reference sequence). For the CDR3, the DNA is TGTGCCTGGAGTGGCGGGGACAGGGGGCGGTTTTGGGATATCTACGAGCAGTACTTC. It translates to CAWSGGDRGRFWDIYEQYF.

The rearrangement links TRBV19 to TRBJ2-3; tentatively, D is TRBD2 (6 bases). The CDR3 is made up of 15 amino acids. The germline V and J ends were trimmed by 5 bases and 1 base, with 13 bases remaining between them. Germline assignment: CDR1 LNHDA and CDR2 SQIVND (reference sequence). The CDR3 nucleotides are TGTGCCAGTAGTTACCGGACTACTGGCACAGATACGCAGTATTTT. This translates into CASSYRTTGTDTQYF.

This sequence joins TRBV9 and TRBJ1-5; D gene ambiguous. Germline V gene sequence: CDR1 SGDLS, CDR2 YYNGEE. The length of the CDR3 is 14 residues. The V end lost 0 bases, the J end lost 5 bases, and 9 bases lay between the germline ends. CDR3 loop: CASSVGVGDQPQHF. In DNA form, the CDR3 reads TGTGCCAGCAGCGTAGGGGTCGGAGATCAGCCCCAGCATTTT.

This clone was seen a few times. The chain recombines TRBV6-5 with TRBJ1-1; perhaps TRBD1 as D (6 bases). The CDR3 is made up of 14 amino acids. Germline V CDR1 and CDR2: MNHEY, SVGAGI. V was trimmed by 7 bases and J by 4 bases, leaving 16 bases between them. This CDR3 is CASIERGGSTEAFF. DNA for the CDR3: TGTGCCAGCATCGAAAGGGGGGGGAGCACTGAAGCTTTCTTT.

The V and J genes are TRBV6-5 and TRBJ2-7; 8 bases fit TRBD2. The CDR3 is made up of 15 amino acids. Germline CDR1 MNHEY, CDR2 SVGAGI. The ends lost 5 bases at V and 3 bases at J; junction bases unmatched: 9. As DNA, the CDR3 is TGTGCCAGCAGTCATACTAGCGGACCGAACTACGAGCAGTACTTC. Protein: CASSHTSGPNYEQYF.

The gene calls are TRBV4-2 and TRBJ1-4; no reliable D call. Looked up from germline, CDR1 is LGHNA and CDR2 is YNFKEQ. V shed 1 base and J shed 1 base, with 10 bases lying between them. The CDR3 runs 16 residues. The CDR3 spells CASSQAYSQTNEKLFF. CDR3 sequence (DNA): TGTGCCAGCAGCCAAGCGTACAGCCAAACTAATGAAAAACTGTTTTTT.

The rearrangement links TRBV19 to TRBJ2-5; perhaps TRBD1 as D (6 bases). The CDR3 has 16 residues. The germline V gene has CDR1 LNHDA and CDR2 SQIVND (reference sequence). Trimming left V 4 bases short and J 0 bases short, with 15 bases between. This CDR3 reads CASSKPGTSYQETQYF. The CDR3 DNA is TGTGCCAGTAGTAAACCCGGGACATCGTACCAAGAGACCCAGTACTTC.

The rearrangement joins TRBV3-1 (or the pseudogene TRBV3-2) to TRBJ1-1; no clear D. CDR1 is LGHDT and CDR2 is YNNKEL in the germline V gene (reference sequence). The germline V and J ends were trimmed by 4 bases and 5 bases, with 11 bases remaining between them. The CDR3 runs 13 residues. CDR3 residues: CASSLRGSTEAFF. The CDR3 nucleotides read TGTGCCAGCAGCCTCAGAGGTTCGACTGAAGCTTTCTTT.

The chain carries TRBV27 and TRBJ2-7; 7 nucleotides line up with TRBD1. CDR1 is MNHEY, CDR2 SMNVEV, per germline (reference sequence). CDR3 length equals 14 residues. The V gene end was trimmed by 3 bases and the J gene end by 4 bases; junction bases not matched to a gene: 6. In DNA form, the CDR3 reads TGTGCCAGCAGTTTGTCCGGCAGGGGGTACGAGCAGTACTTC. It specifies CASSLSGRGYEQYF.

The chain combines TRBV6-2 or TRBV6-3 with TRBJ2-7, with D possibly matching TRBD1 (6 bases). V lost 5 bases and J lost 2, with 13 bases in between. Germline CDR1 and CDR2: MNHEY and SVGEGT. This CDR3 comprises 14 residues. The CDR3 is CASSKQGPTYEQYF. The CDR3 nucleotides are TGTGCCAGCAGTAAACAGGGACCCACCTACGAGCAGTACTTC.

For the CDR3, the DNA is TGTGCCAGCAGCTTAGCGATCGGGGGGGTGAGAGAGCAGTACTTC. As protein: CASSLAIGGVREQYF. The chain is built from TRBV11-2 and TRBJ2-7; 8 bases fit TRBD2. This CDR3 is built from 15 residues. Germline V gene lookup returns CDR1 SGHAT and CDR2 FQNNGV. With V trimmed by 1 base and J by 7 bases, 9 bases remained unmatched.

The rearrangement links TRBV4-3 to TRBJ2-6; weak D call: TRBD2 (6 bases). This CDR3 region has 16 residues. Between the trimmed V and J ends, which lost 0 bases and 0 bases, there was a span of 6 bases. In germline, CDR1 is LGHNA, CDR2 YSLEER. The CDR3 DNA is TGCGCCAGCAGCCAAGAGGGGGGCTCTGGGGCCAACGTCCTGACTTTC. Amino acid sequence: CASSQEGGSGANVLTF.

This chain uses TRBV7-8 with TRBJ2-1, with 12 bases lining up with TRBD2. The CDR3 totals 18 residues. The V and J ends lost 6 bases and 0 bases, in that order; junction bases with no gene match: 9. The germline gives CDR1 SGHVS, CDR2 FQNEAQ. CDR3 region: CASRQTSGGTNSYNEQFF. The DNA of the CDR3 is TGTGCCAGCAGACAGACTAGCGGGGGTACGAACTCCTACAATGAGCAGTTCTTC.

The chain recombines TRBV30 with TRBJ2-3, with 9 bases lining up with TRBD2. The germline V gene encodes CDR1 GTSNPN and CDR2 SVGIG (reference sequence). The ends lost 3 bases at V and 5 bases at J; junction bases unmatched: 9. The CDR3 loop spans 15 amino acids. The CDR3 sequence is CAWRLAGGGGDTQYF. The CDR3 DNA is TGTGCCTGGAGGCTTGCGGGGGGGGGTGGAGATACGCAGTATTTT.

The chain recombines TRBV30 with TRBJ1-2; TRBD1 matches 8 bases. V lost 1 base, J lost 10 bases, and 5 bases stayed unmatched. CDR3 length: 12 residues. Germline CDR1 is GTSNPN and CDR2 is SVGIG (reference sequence). DNA for the CDR3: TGTGCCTGGAGTGCAGGACAGGGTGTCTACACCTTC. Amino acids: CAWSAGQGVYTF.

The chain recombines TRBV5-4 with TRBJ2-7, with 7 bases fitting TRBD1. The CDR3 extends over 16 amino acids. Trimming at V came to 4 bases and at J to 0 bases, leaving 10 bases not matched to a gene. CDR1 and CDR2 from the germline V gene are SGHNT and YYREEE (reference sequence). The CDR3: CASSDGTASSSYEQYF. CDR3 nucleotide sequence: TGTGCCAGCAGCGATGGGACAGCCTCGAGCTCCTACGAGCAGTACTTC.

For the CDR3, the DNA is TGTGCCAGCACCCCTCAGGGGGGAAATCAGCCCCAGCATTTT. Translated: CASTPQGGNQPQHF. V is TRBV7-2 and J is TRBJ1-5; 7 nucleotides agree with TRBD1. V was pared by 7 bases and J by 4 bases, with 7 bases of the junction left unmatched. The CDR3 is made up of 14 amino acids. Germline CDR1 SGHTA, CDR2 FQGNSA.

The V gene is TRBV6-6, the J gene TRBJ1-4, with a weak D call TRBD1 (5 bases). Per germline, CDR1 MNHNY and CDR2 SVGAGI (reference sequence). The CDR3 runs 15 residues. V lost 6 bases, J lost 0 bases, and 11 bases lay in between. The CDR3 coding sequence is TGTGCCAGCAGCCGCGACAGCGCAACTAATGAAAAACTGTTTTTT. Amino acids: CASSRDSATNEKLFF.

V is TRBV6-5 and J is TRBJ2-5; a weak D match, TRBD2 (6 bases). Germline V CDR1 and CDR2: MNHEY, SVGAGI. CDR3 length: 12 residues. Trimming took 6 bases from V and 7 from J, leaving 12 bases between them. CDR3: CASSKDGGTQYF. CDR3 nucleotides: TGTGCCAGCAGCAAGGACGGGGGGACCCAGTACTTC.

V and J are TRBV5-1 and TRBJ2-1, with TRBD1 identical over 10 bases. Germline V gene sequence: CDR1 SGHRS, CDR2 YFSETQ. V dropped 4 bases and J dropped 7; count of bases not matched to a gene: 8. This CDR3 is 15 amino acids long. The CDR3 loop reads CASSPLGTGENEQFF. CDR3 bases: TGCGCCAGCAGCCCCCTCGGGACAGGGGAAAATGAGCAGTTCTTC.

The V gene is TRBV10-2, the J gene TRBJ1-3; 7 nucleotides align to TRBD1. J was trimmed by 2 bases and V by 4 bases; bases with no gene match: 2. The CDR3 sequence is 14 residues long. Looked up from germline, CDR1 is WSHSY and CDR2 is SAAADI. As DNA, the CDR3 is TGCGCCAGCAGTGGGCAGGGGGCTGGAAACACCATATATTTT. It specifies CASSGQGAGNTIYF.